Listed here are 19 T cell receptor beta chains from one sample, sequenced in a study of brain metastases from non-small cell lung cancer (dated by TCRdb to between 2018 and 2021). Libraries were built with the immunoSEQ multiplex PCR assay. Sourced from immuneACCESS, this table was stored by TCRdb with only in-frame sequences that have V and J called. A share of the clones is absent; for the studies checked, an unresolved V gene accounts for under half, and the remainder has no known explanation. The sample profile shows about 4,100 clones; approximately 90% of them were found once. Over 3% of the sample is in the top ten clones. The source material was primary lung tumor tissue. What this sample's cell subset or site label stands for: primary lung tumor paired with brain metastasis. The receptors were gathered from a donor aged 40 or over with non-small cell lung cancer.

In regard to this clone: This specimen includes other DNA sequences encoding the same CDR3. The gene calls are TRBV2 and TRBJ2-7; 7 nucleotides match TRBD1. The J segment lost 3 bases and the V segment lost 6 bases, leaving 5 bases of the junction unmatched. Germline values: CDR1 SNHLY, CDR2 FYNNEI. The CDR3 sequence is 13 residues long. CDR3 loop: CASSWDRDYEQYF. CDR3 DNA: TGTGCCAGCAGCTGGGACAGAGACTACGAGCAGTACTTC.

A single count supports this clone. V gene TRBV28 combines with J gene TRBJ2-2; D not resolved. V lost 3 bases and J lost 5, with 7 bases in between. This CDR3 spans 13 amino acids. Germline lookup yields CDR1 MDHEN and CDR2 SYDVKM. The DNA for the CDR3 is TGTGCCAGCAGTTTGAGGATAACCGGGGAGCTGTTTTTT. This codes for CASSLRITGELFF. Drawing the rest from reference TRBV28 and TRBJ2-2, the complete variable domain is DVKVTQSSRYLVKRTGEKVFLECVQDMDHENMFWYRQDPGLGLRLIYFSYDVKMKEKGDIPEGYSVSREKKERFSLILESASTNQTSMYLCASSLRITGELFFGEGSRLTVL.

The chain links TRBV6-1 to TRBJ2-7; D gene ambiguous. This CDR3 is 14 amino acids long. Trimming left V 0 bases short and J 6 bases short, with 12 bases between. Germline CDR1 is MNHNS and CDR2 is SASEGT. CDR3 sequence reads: CASSEADIQAEQYF. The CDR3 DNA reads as TGTGCCAGCAGTGAAGCGGATATCCAGGCCGAGCAGTACTTC.

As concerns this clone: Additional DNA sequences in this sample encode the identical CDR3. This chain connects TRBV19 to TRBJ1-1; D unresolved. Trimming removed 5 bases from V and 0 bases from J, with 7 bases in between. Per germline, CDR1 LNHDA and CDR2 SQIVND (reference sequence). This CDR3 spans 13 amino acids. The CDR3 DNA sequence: TGTGCCAGTAGTGATCGTATGAACACTGAAGCTTTCTTT. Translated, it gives CASSDRMNTEAFF.

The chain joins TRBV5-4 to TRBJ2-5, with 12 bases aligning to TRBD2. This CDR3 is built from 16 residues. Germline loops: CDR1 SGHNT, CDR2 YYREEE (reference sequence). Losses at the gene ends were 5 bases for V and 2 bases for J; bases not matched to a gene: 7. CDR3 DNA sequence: TGTGCCAGCAGGGACGGGACTAGCGGGTTACAAGAGACCCAGTACTTC. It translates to CASRDGTSGLQETQYF.

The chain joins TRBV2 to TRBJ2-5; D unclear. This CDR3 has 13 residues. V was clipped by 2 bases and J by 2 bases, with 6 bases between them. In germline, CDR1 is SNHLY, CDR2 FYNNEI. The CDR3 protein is CASSEFRQETQYF. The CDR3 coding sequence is TGTGCCAGCAGTGAATTTCGGCAAGAGACCCAGTACTTC.

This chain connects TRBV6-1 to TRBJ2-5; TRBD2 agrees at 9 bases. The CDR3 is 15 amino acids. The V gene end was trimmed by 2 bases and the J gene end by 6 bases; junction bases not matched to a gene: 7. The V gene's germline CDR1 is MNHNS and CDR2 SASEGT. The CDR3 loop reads CASSESAGGHKTQYF. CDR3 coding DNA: TGTGCCAGCAGTGAATCGGCGGGGGGGCATAAGACCCAGTACTTC.

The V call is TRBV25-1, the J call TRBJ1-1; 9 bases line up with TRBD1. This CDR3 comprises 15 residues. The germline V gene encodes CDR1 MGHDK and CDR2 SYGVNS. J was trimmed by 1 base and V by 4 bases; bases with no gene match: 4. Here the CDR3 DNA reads TGTGCCAGCAGTGCCTCGACAGGGGGGAACACTGAAGCTTTCTTT. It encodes CASSASTGGNTEAFF.

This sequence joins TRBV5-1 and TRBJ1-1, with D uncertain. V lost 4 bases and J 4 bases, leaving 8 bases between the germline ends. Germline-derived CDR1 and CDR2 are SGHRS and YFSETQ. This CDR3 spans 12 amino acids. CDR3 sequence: CASSLESTEAFF. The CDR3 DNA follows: TGCGCCAGCAGCCTGGAAAGCACTGAAGCTTTCTTT.

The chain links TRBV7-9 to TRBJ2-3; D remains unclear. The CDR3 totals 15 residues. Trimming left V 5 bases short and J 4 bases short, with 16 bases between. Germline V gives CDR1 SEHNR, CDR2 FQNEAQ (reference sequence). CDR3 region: CASSDTTTEPDTQYF. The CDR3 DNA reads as TGTGCCAGCAGCGACACTACGACGGAGCCAGATACGCAGTATTTT.

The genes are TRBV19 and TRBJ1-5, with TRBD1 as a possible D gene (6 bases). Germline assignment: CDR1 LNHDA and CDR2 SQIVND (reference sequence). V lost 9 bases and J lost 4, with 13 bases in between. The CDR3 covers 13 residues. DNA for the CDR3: TGTGCCAGCGAACCTAGGGGGAATCAGCCCCAGCATTTT. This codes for CASEPRGNQPQHF.

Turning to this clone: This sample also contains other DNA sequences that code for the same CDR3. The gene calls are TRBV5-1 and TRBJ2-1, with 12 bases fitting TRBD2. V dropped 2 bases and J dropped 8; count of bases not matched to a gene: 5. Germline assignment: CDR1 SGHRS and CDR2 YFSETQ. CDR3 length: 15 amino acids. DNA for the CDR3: TGCGCCAGCAGCTTTTTGGCTAGCGGGGGGGATGAGCAGTTCTTC. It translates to CASSFLASGGDEQFF.

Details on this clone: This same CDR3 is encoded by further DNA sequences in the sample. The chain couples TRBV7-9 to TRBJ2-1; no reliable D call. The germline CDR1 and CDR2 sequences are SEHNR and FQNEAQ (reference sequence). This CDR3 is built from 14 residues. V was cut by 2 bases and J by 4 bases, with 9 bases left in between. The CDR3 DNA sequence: TGTGCCAGCAGCTTATCGGACGGTTACAATGAGCAGTTCTTC. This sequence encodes CASSLSDGYNEQFF.

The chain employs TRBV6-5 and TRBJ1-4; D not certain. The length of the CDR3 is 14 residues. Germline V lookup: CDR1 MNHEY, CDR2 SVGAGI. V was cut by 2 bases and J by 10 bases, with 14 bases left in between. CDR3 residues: CASSYGEAGGKLFF. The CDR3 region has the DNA TGTGCCAGCAGTTACGGGGAAGCCGGCGGAAAACTGTTTTTT.

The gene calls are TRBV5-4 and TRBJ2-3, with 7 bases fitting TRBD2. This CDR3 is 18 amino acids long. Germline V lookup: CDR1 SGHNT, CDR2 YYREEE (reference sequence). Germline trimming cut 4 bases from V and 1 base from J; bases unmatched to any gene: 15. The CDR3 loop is CASSPPVGSGFRTDTQYF. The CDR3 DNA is TGTGCCAGCAGCCCCCCCGTGGGTAGCGGGTTTCGCACAGATACGCAGTATTTT.

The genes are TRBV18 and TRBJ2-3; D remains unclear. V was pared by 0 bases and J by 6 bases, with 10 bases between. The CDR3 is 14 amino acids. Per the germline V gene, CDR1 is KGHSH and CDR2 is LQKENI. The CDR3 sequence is CASSPPSKSDTQYF. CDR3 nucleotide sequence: TGTGCCAGCTCACCACCGTCAAAGTCGGATACGCAGTATTTT. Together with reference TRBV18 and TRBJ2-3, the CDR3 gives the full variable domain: NAGVMQNPRHLVRRRGQEARLRCSPMKGHSHVYWYRQLPEEGLKFMVYLQKENIIDESGMPKERFSAEFPKEGPSILRIQQVVRGDSAAYFCASSPPSKSDTQYFGPGTRLTVL.

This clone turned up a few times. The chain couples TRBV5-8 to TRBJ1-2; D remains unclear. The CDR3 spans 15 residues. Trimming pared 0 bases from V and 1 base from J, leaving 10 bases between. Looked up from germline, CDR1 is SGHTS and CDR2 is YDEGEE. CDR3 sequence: CASSLARRFNYGYTF. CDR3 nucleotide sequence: TGTGCCAGCAGCTTGGCCAGAAGATTTAACTATGGCTACACCTTC.

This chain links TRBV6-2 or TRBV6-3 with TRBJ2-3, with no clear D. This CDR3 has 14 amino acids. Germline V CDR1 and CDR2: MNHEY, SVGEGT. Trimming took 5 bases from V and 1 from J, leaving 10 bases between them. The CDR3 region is CASSPSVGTDTQYF. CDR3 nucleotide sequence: TGTGCCAGCAGTCCCTCGGTGGGCACAGATACGCAGTATTTT.

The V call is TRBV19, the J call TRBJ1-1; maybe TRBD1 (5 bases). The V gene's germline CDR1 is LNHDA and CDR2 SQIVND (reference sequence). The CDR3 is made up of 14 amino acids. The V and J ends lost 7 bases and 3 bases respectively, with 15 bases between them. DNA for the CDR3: TGTGCCAGTATACGGAACAGAGGGGACACTGAAGCTTTCTTT. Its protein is CASIRNRGDTEAFF.